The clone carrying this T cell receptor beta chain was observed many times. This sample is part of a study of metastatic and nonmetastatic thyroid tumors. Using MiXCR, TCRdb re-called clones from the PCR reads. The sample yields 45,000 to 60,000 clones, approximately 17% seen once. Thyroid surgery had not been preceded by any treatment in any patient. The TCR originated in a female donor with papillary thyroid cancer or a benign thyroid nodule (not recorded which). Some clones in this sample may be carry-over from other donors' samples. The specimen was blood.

The CDR3 DNA reads TGTGCCACCAGTGGGGGGCCTTCGATCACAGATACGCAGTATTTT. The encoded protein is CATSGGPSITDTQYF. The rearrangement links TRBV24-1 to TRBJ2-3; D is possibly TRBD1 (6 bases). The germline V gene encodes CDR1 KGHDR and CDR2 SFDVKD. There are 15 residues in the CDR3. Trimming removed 5 bases at V and 2 bases at J, with 13 bases between.